This entry features one T cell receptor beta chain sequence. This record comes from a study of cytomegalovirus exposure and HLA in healthy donors. PCR was performed using 60 Vbeta and 13 Jbeta primers. Assay: immunoSEQ multiplex PCR; the TCRdb copy retains only in-frame clones and omits some. The data contain 100,000 to 150,000 clones, about 78% of them singletons. The CDR3 is made up of 19 amino acids. The V end lost 5 bases, the J end lost 2 bases, and 22 bases lay between the germline ends. Germline V gene data show CDR1 as SEHNR and CDR2 as FQNEAQ (reference sequence). The sequence derives from a female donor in good health and CMV-seronegative. The rearrangement uses TRBV7-9 and TRBJ2-6; maybe TRBD2 (5 bases). Sequenced input: PBMCs. The CDR3 region is CASSRIRGGLAAGANVLTF. In nucleotides, the CDR3 is TGTGCCAGCAGCCGAATCCGTGGTGGACTTGCTGCTGGGGCCAACGTCCTGACTTTC.